The source of this T cell receptor beta chain is a study of cytomegalovirus exposure and HLA in healthy donors. With regard to this clone: The antigen is not known.

Study-wide points: Previously analyzed data showed that most TCR beta V segments were productive at a frequency of about 87% or about 30%.

PCR used 60 Vbeta primers and 13 Jbeta primers. Only in-frame clones appear in the TCRdb table, and some are missing; sequencing was by immunoSEQ multiplex PCR. The sample contains about 150,000 clones, roughly 81% of which appear only once. Per the germline V gene, CDR1 is SGHNT and CDR2 is YYREEE (reference sequence). The CDR3 sequence is 15 residues long. Trimming removed 0 bases from V and 4 bases from J, with 12 bases in between. The rearrangement links TRBV5-4 to TRBJ2-3; TRBD2 might be the D (7 bases). Source material: PBMCs. This receptor was identified in a woman aged 18 to 35 in good health and CMV-seronegative. CDR3: CASSLVGGGPDTQYF. Written as DNA, the CDR3 is TGTGCCAGCAGCTTGGTCGGCGGGGGCCCAGATACGCAGTATTTT. Full variable domain (rest looked up from reference TRBV5-4 and TRBJ2-3): ETGVTQSPTHLIKTRGQQVTLRCSSQSGHNTVSWYQQALGQGPQFIFQYYREEENGRGNFPPRFSGLQFPNYSSELNVNALELDDSALYLCASSLVGGGPDTQYFGPGTRLTVL.